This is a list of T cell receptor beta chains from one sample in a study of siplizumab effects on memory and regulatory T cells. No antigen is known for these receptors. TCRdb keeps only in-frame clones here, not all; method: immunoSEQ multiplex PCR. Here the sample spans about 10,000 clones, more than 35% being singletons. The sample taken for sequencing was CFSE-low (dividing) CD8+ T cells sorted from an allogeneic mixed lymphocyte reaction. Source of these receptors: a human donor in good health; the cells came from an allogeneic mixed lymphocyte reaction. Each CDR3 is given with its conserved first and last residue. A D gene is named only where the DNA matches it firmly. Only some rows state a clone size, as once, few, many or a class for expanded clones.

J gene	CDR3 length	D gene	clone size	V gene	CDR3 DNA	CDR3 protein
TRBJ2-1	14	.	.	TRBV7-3	TGTGCCAGCAGTTGGGGGGGCCCGTACAATGAGCAGTTCTTC	CASSWGGPYNEQFF
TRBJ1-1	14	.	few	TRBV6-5	TGTGCCAGCAGTTATGGAGGGGGTATGACTGAAGCTTTCTTT	CASSYGGGMTEAFF
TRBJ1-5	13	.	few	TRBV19	TGTGCCAGTACTGTCAAGGGCAATCAGCCCCAGCATTTT	CASTVKGNQPQHF
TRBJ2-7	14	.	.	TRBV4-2	TGTGCCAGCAGCCAAGGGGGGGTATCCTACGAGCAGTACTTC	CASSQGGVSYEQYF
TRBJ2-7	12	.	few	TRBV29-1	TGCAGCGTTGAGGGGGTCTCCGGCGAGCAGTACTTC	CSVEGVSGEQYF
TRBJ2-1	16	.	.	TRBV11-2	TGTGCCAGCAGCTCCCCGTTCGGGCTAACCTACAATGAGCAGTTCTTC	CASSSPFGLTYNEQFF
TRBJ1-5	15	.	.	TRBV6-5	TGTGCCAGCAGTTACTACCAGGGAGGTCGTCAGCCCCAGCATTTT	CASSYYQGGRQPQHF
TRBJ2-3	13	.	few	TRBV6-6	TGTGCCAGCAGCCCCGTCAGCACAGATACGCAGTATTTT	CASSPVSTDTQYF
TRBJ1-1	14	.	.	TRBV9	TGTGCCAGCAGCGTAGGGGGGGGTCGCACTGAAGCTTTCTTT	CASSVGGGRTEAFF
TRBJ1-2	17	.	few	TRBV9	TGTGCCAGCAGCGTAGCTAACCTAGGCGGGACGGACTATGGCTACACCTTC	CASSVANLGGTDYGYTF
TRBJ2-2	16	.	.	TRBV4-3	TGCGCCAGTGAACCCAGCAGGGGGGGGTATACCGGGGAGCTGTTTTTT	CASEPSRGGYTGELFF
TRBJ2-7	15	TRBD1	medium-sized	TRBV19	TGTGCCAGTAGCGTGGGACAGGGGTTCTCCTACGAGCAGTACTTC	CASSVGQGFSYEQYF
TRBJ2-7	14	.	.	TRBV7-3	TGTGCCAGCAGCACCCCGCTAGGGGTCTACGAGCAGTACTTC	CASSTPLGVYEQYF